This TCR beta chain comes out of a study of OX40 agonist ivuxolimab in advanced cancers. Study summary: Ivuxolimab, an antibody that agonizes OX40 (CD134), was administered to the patients. Aged about 20 to 80 with a mean of 60 years, they were 82.7% male.

Study outcomes and limitations: At doses 0.1 to 3.0 mg/kg, CD4+ and CD8+ clones expanded.

The V and J ends lost 4 bases and 5 bases respectively, with 15 bases between them. Per germline, CDR1 SGHRS and CDR2 YFSETQ. The CDR3 consists of 14 residues. A few counts support this clone. As yet, its antigen is unknown. TCRdb's table, derived via immunoSEQ multiplex PCR, lists solely in-frame clones and lacks some. The sample comprises around 53,000 clones, 88% of which are singletons, and over 0.5% rests with the top ten. This clonotype originated in an adult with an advanced solid tumor such as melanoma, head and neck, liver or kidney cancer. Specimen: CD4+ or CD8+ T cells sorted from blood, collected in a trial of the OX40 agonist ivuxolimab. The chain uses TRBV5-1 and TRBJ2-5, with D possibly being TRBD2 (5 bases). CDR3 amino acids: CASSPSGRLETQYF. The DNA of the CDR3 is TGCGCCAGCAGCCCCAGCGGCCGTCTGGAGACCCAGTACTTC.